This T cell receptor beta chain was captured in a study of type 1 regulatory T cells. Study at large: This in vitro CD4 product, T-allo10, is enriched for Tr1 cells and alloantigen-specific. Study outcomes and limitations: Compared with non-Tr1 cells, Tr1 cells showed a narrower TCR repertoire.

A single record per CDR3 protein comes from TCRdb applying MiXCR to the reads. The repertoire holds roughly 71,000 distinct CDR3 sequences, with about a fifth as singletons. Looked up from germline, CDR1 is SGHRS and CDR2 is YFSETQ. Trimming took off 3 bases at V and 6 bases at J, with 10 bases between the two ends. The CDR3 sequence is 13 residues long. About this clonotype itself: No antigen is known for it.

The rearrangement joins TRBV5-1 to TRBJ2-1; D is undetermined. The sample comprised cultured type 1 regulatory T (Tr1) cells, either the whole culture or a sorted fraction (not recorded which). The TCR was taken from a human donor in good health. The CDR3 here is CASSSNKLNEQFF. CDR3 sequence (DNA): TGCGCCAGCAGCTCGAATAAACTCAATGAGCAGTTCTTC.